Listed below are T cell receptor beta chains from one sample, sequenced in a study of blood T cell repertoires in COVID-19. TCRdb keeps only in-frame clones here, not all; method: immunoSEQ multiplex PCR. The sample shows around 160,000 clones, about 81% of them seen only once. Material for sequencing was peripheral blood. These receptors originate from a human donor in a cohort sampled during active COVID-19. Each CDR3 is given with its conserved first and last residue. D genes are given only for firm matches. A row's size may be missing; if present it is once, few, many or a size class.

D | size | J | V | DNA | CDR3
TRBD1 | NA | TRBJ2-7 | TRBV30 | TGTGCCTGGAGCAGGACAGGGGTTAACAACGAGCAGTACTTC | CAWSRTGVNNEQYF
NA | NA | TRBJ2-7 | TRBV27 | TGTGCCAGCAGCACACCCTACGAGCAGTACTTC | CASSTPYEQYF
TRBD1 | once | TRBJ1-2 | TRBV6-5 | TGTGCCAGCAGTTACGGGGTGGGACAGGGCTATGGCTACACCTTC | CASSYGVGQGYGYTF
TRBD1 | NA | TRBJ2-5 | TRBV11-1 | TGTGCCAGCAGTACAGGGACAGAACGAAAAGAGACCCAGTACTTC | CASSTGTERKETQYF
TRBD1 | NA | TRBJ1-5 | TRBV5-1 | TGCGCCAGCAGGGGACAGCCAGGGGAGCCCCAGCATTTT | CASRGQPGEPQHF
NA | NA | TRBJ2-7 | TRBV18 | TGTGCCAGCTCACGGAGCTGGGACACAGCCTACGAGCAGTACTTC | CASSRSWDTAYEQYF
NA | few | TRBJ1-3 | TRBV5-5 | TGTGCCAGCAGGTCGGAGAGCTCCGGGAACACCATATATTTT | CASRSESSGNTIYF
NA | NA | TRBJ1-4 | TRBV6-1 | TGTGCCAGCAGTGAACAGCAGGGAAGGGGCTGGGTTGAAAAACTGTTTTTT | CASSEQQGRGWVEKLFF
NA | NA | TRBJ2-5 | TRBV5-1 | TGCGCCAGCAGCCCCCCAACACAAGAGACCCAGTACTTC | CASSPPTQETQYF
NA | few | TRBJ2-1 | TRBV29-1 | TGCAGCGTTGAAGATCGGTTCGAGCAGTTCTTC | CSVEDRFEQFF
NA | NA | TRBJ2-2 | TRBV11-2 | TGTGCCAGCAGCGCCATCCAGGGTTTGAACACCGGGGAGCTGTTTTTT | CASSAIQGLNTGELFF
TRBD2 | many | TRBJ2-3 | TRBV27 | TGTGCCAGCAGTCCCGGGGGAGGGCCCAGCACAGATACGCAGTATTTT | CASSPGGGPSTDTQYF
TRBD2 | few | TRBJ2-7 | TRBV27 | TGTGCCAGCACCGTAAGGGGAGGGGTCTACTACGAGCAGTACTTC | CASTVRGGVYYEQYF
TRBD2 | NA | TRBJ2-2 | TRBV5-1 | TGCGCCAGCGCCCCCCGACTAGCGGGTCGAACCGGGGAGCTGTTTTTT | CASAPRLAGRTGELFF
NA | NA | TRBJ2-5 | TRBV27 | TGTGCCAGCAGTGAAACAGGACTACCGCAAGAGACCCAGTACTTC | CASSETGLPQETQYF
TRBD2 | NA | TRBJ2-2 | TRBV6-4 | TGTGCCAGCAGTGACTCCCTAGCGGGGGAAGTCACCGGGGAGCTGTTTTTT | CASSDSLAGEVTGELFF
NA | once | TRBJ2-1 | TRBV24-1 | TGTGCCACCAGTGACGCCGGACAGTCTTACTACAATGAGCAGTTCTTC | CATSDAGQSYYNEQFF
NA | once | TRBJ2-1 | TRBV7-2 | TGTGCCAGCAGCTTATCTAGAAATGAGCAGTTCTTC | CASSLSRNEQFF
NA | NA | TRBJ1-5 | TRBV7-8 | TGTGCCAGCAGCCCCGGACAGCCCCTAAATCAGCCCCAGCATTTT | CASSPGQPLNQPQHF
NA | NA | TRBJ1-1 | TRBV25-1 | TGTGCCAGCAGGCACGGTCGAGTTGAAGCTTTCTTT | CASRHGRVEAFF
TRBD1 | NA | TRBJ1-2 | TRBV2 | TGTGCCAGCACCCTACCTCGACAGGGAAGAGCCGGCGGATATGGCTACACCTTC | CASTLPRQGRAGGYGYTF
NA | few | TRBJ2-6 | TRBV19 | TGTGCCAGTCGGAGGGGTGCTGGGGCCAACGTCCTGACTTTC | CASRRGAGANVLTF
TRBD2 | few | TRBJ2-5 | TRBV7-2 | TGTGCCAGCAGTCAACTAGCGGGAACCCAAGAGACCCAGTACTTC | CASSQLAGTQETQYF
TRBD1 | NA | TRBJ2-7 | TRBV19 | TGTGCCGTGGGACAGGGCATCTCCGAGCAGTACTTC | CAVGQGISEQYF
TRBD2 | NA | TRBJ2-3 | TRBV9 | TGTGCCAGCAGCGTAGGCGCTAGCGGGGGGGCATCCGATACGCAGTATTTT | CASSVGASGGASDTQYF
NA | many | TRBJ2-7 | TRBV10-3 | TGTGCCATCAGTGCTAGAAGATACGAGCAGTACTTC | CAISARRYEQYF
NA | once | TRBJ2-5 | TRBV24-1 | TGTGCCACCAGTGACTCTCGGGACTCAGAAGAGACCCAGTACTTC | CATSDSRDSEETQYF
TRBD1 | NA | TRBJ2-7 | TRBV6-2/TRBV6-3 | TGTGCCAGCAGTTACCAACAGACAGGGGCCCAAGGCGAGCAGTACTTC | CASSYQQTGAQGEQYF
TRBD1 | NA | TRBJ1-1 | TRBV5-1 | TGCGCCAGCAGCCAACAGGGGACGATGAACACTGAAGCTTTCTTT | CASSQQGTMNTEAFF
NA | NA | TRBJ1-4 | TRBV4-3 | TGCGCCAGCAGCCTCGAACGGGTTTCAACTAATGAAAAACTGTTTTTT | CASSLERVSTNEKLFF
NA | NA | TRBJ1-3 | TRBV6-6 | TGTGCCAGCAGTTACGGGAGCTCTGGAAACACCATATATTTT | CASSYGSSGNTIYF
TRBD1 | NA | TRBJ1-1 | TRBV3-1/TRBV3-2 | TGTGCCAGCAGCCAAGATCAGGGGGGATTTAACACTGAAGCTTTCTTT | CASSQDQGGFNTEAFF
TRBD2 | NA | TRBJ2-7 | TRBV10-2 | TGCGCCAGCAGTGTCGGGGGGGCCTACGAGCAGTACTTC | CASSVGGAYEQYF
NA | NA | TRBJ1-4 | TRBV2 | TGTGCCAGCACTATGCCTCAGGGCTTTAATGAAAAACTGTTTTTT | CASTMPQGFNEKLFF
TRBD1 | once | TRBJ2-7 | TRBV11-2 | TGTGCCAGCAGCTTAAGTTTGGGACAGCTGTACGAGCAGTACTTC | CASSLSLGQLYEQYF
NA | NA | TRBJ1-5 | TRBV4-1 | TGCGCCAGCAGCCCAGTATTTCCCAATCAGCCCCAGCATTTT | CASSPVFPNQPQHF
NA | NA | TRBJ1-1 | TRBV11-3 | TGTGCCAGCAGCCAAGGCGGGGGGGCGAACACTGAAGCTTTCTTT | CASSQGGGANTEAFF
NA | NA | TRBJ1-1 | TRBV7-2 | TGTGCCAGCAGCTTACTACCGCTAGAGAACACTGAAGCTTTCTTT | CASSLLPLENTEAFF
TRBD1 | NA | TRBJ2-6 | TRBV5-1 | TGCGCCAGCAGCTTGGCCTCAGGGGGCTCTGGGGCCAACGTCCTGACTTTC | CASSLASGGSGANVLTF
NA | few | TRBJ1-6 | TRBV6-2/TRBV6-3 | TGTGCCAGCAGTTACAGCGGGAGCTCCTATAATTCACCCCTCCACTTT | CASSYSGSSYNSPLHF
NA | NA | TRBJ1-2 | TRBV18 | TGTGCCAGCTCACCGGACAGCAAAGGTGGCTATGGCTACACCTTC | CASSPDSKGGYGYTF
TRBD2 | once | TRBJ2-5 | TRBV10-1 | TGCGCCAGCAGTGAAGGACTAGCGGGACGAGCCCTCTCAGAGACCCAGTACTTC | CASSEGLAGRALSETQYF
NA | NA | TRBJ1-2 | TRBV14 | TGTGCCAGCAGCCAACTGTTAGCTAACTATGGCTACACCTTC | CASSQLLANYGYTF
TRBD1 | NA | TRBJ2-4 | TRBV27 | TGTGCCAGCAGTGCCCACAGGGGGGTGGCCAAAAACATTCAGTACTTC | CASSAHRGVAKNIQYF
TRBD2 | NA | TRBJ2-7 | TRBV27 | TGTGCCAGCAGGAACGGACTAGCGGGATCGAGGCAGTACTTC | CASRNGLAGSRQYF
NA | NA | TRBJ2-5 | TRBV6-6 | TGTGCCAGCGGAGCGGAAGAGACCCAGTACTTC | CASGAEETQYF